The 10 T cell receptor beta chains below all came from one sample that was sequenced in a study of T cell responses to AZD1222 COVID-19 vaccine. The protocol was immunoSEQ multiplex PCR, while the TCRdb copy is restricted to in-frame clones and leaves out a portion. The sample holds under 75,000 clones; about 90% are singletons and the top ten take roughly 17%. Sequencing used peripheral blood, obtained on day 0 of AZD1222 vaccination. The receptors derive from an adult in good health.

The chain combines TRBV28 with TRBJ2-3; the D gene is possibly TRBD2 (8 bases). The germline V gene has CDR1 MDHEN and CDR2 SYDVKM. The V gene lost 6 bases and the J gene lost 7 bases, with 26 bases spanning the gap. The CDR3 has 17 residues. The CDR3 here is CASRRYRGGGRLYTQYF. The CDR3 DNA follows: TGTGCCAGCAGGCGCTACAGGGGCGGCGGGAGGTTGTATACGCAGTATTTT.

The genes are TRBV9 and TRBJ2-7; 9 nucleotides line up with TRBD2. CDR1 SGDLS and CDR2 YYNGEE come from the germline V gene. The junction had 4 bases not matched to a gene; V was cut back by 3 bases and J by 3 bases. The CDR3 spans 14 residues. This chain's CDR3 is CASSDDSGGYEQYF. DNA of the CDR3: TGTGCCAGCAGCGACGATAGCGGGGGCTACGAGCAGTACTTC.

The chain has TRBV12-5 and TRBJ1-5; D possibly corresponds to TRBD1 (6 bases). Between the trimmed V and J ends, which lost 11 bases and 0 bases, there was a span of 11 bases. The V gene's germline CDR1 is LGHNT and CDR2 FRNRAP. The CDR3 loop spans 13 amino acids. The CDR3 loop is CAGGDHSNQPQHF. The CDR3 DNA reads as TGTGCTGGGGGCGATCATAGCAATCAGCCCCAGCATTTT. Complete variable domain (other parts from reference TRBV12-5 and TRBJ1-5): DARVTQTPRHKVTEMGQEVTMRCQPILGHNTVFWYRQTMMQGLELLAYFRNRAPLDDSGMPKDRFSAEMPDATLATLKIQPSEPRDSAVYFCAGGDHSNQPQHFGDGTRLSIL.

This sequence joins TRBV13 and TRBJ1-2; a possible D gene is TRBD1 (5 bases). The germline V gene has CDR1 PRHDT and CDR2 FYEKMQ (reference sequence). Trimming shortened V by 5 bases and J by 5 bases, and 15 bases separated the two germline ends. The CDR3 totals 14 residues. CDR3 protein: CASSGGTDEYGYTF. CDR3 DNA: TGTGCCAGCAGCGGCGGGACCGACGAATATGGCTACACCTTC. Based on the CDR3 plus reference TRBV13 and TRBJ1-2, the full variable domain is AAGVIQSPRHLIKEKRETATLKCYPIPRHDTVYWYQQGPGQDPQFLISFYEKMQSDKGSIPDRFSAQQFSDYHSELNMSSLELGDSALYFCASSGGTDEYGYTFGSGTRLTVV.

This clone appeared once. V is TRBV21-1 and J is TRBJ2-7. TRBV21-1 is shown as a pseudogene. CDR3 size: 12 residues. For the CDR3, the DNA is TGTGCCAGCAGCAAAGAGTGGGACGAGCAGTACTTC. Its protein product is CASSKEWDEQYF.

This CDR3 reads CASSGGLAARTDTQYF. Here the CDR3 DNA reads TGTGCCAGCAGCGGGGGACTAGCGGCTCGCACAGATACGCAGTATTTT. The chain has TRBV9 and TRBJ2-3, with TRBD2 matching over 11 bases. The trim removed 3 bases at V and 1 base at J, leaving 4 bases unmatched. Germline V gene lookup returns CDR1 SGDLS and CDR2 YYNGEE. The CDR3 consists of 16 residues.

This clone has a handful of counts. The V and J genes are TRBV10-1 and TRBJ2-1; 7 positions match TRBD1. This CDR3 comprises 15 residues. V lost 10 bases and J lost 8; bases outside the gene matches: 17. Germline V CDR1 and CDR2: WNHNN, SYGVQD (reference sequence). CDR3: CANSLKATGTDEQFF. CDR3 DNA: TGCGCCAACTCTCTGAAAGCGACAGGGACAGATGAGCAGTTCTTC.

V usage is TRBV6-2 or TRBV6-3 and J usage is TRBJ2-3, with TRBD1 matching 7 bases. The J segment lost 0 bases and the V segment lost 2 bases, leaving 11 bases of the junction unmatched. Germline loops: CDR1 MNHEY, CDR2 SVGEGT. The CDR3 covers 18 residues. CDR3 sequence reads: CASSYNPDRIYSTDTQYF. CDR3 DNA: TGTGCCAGCAGTTACAACCCGGACAGGATCTATAGCACAGATACGCAGTATTTT.

CDR3 bases: TGTGCCAGAAGCCCACGTCAGGTGGGGGCTTATAGCAATCAGCCCCAGCATTTT. Translated: CARSPRQVGAYSNQPQHF. V and J are TRBV5-3 and TRBJ1-5, with D perhaps TRBD1 (6 bases). TRBV5-3 has ORF status, its function being uncertain. The CDR3 has 18 residues. V was trimmed by 4 bases and J by 0 bases, leaving 20 bases between them.

The CDR3 region is CASSLGQGALGNTEAFF. Here the CDR3 DNA reads TGCGCCAGCAGCCTGGGACAGGGGGCCCTTGGGAACACTGAAGCTTTCTTT. V usage is TRBV5-1 and J usage is TRBJ1-1; the match to TRBD1 covers 12 bases. Germline V lookup: CDR1 SGHRS, CDR2 YFSETQ. This CDR3 has 17 amino acids. Unmatched junction bases numbered 8, after V lost 4 bases and J lost 1 base.